Listed here are 25 T cell receptor beta chains from one sample, sequenced in a study of blood T cell repertoires in COVID-19. The data were produced by immunoSEQ multiplex PCR, yet TCRdb's version contains in-frame clones alone and is incomplete. The table has around 200,000 clones, about 90% seen once; the top ten hold 1.2%. The sample taken for sequencing was PBMCs or T cells enriched from blood (not recorded which). Receptors originate from a man aged 25 to 40 who had recovered from COVID-19.

The CDR3 spells CASRPGTGSNYGYTF. For the CDR3, the DNA is TGTGCCAGCAGACCCGGGACAGGGAGTAACTATGGCTACACCTTC. The chain joins TRBV28 to TRBJ1-2; 9 nucleotides match TRBD1. The CDR3 is made up of 15 amino acids. J lost 1 base, V lost 6 bases, and 6 bases had no gene match. Germline V gene sequence: CDR1 MDHEN, CDR2 SYDVKM.

The rearrangement links TRBV30 to TRBJ2-1, with 10 nucleotides matching TRBD2. Germline V gene sequence: CDR1 GTSNPN, CDR2 SVGIG (reference sequence). The CDR3 runs to 14 residues. J gave up 2 bases and V 6 bases, and 4 bases lay outside the gene matches. The CDR3 sequence is CACQREGAYNEQFF. The DNA of the CDR3 is TGTGCCTGCCAGCGGGAGGGGGCCTACAATGAGCAGTTCTTC.

The genes are TRBV7-9 and TRBJ1-2; D is possibly TRBD1 (6 bases). The V end was cut by 4 bases, the J end by 0 bases, with 12 bases between. Germline V lookup: CDR1 SEHNR, CDR2 FQNEAQ (reference sequence). The CDR3 consists of 15 residues. CDR3 region: CASSSHRETNYGYTF. The CDR3 DNA reads as TGTGCCAGCAGCTCTCACAGGGAGACTAACTATGGCTACACCTTC.

The chain combines TRBV5-1 with TRBJ2-1; 10 bases map to TRBD2. CDR1 is SGHRS, CDR2 YFSETQ, per germline. Trimming cost V 6 bases and J 1 base; bases outside gene matches: 4. The length of the CDR3 is 15 residues. The DNA for the CDR3 is TGCGCCAGCAACCCTAGCGGGAGTTCCTACAATGAGCAGTTCTTC. Protein product: CASNPSGSSYNEQFF.

The V gene is TRBV5-1, the J gene TRBJ1-1; no firm D call. Between the trimmed V and J ends, which lost 0 bases and 1 base, there was a span of 7 bases. The CDR3 is made up of 14 amino acids. CDR1 is SGHRS, CDR2 YFSETQ, per germline. CDR3 DNA sequence: TGCGCCAGCAGCTTGGCTTTGGCGAACACTGAAGCTTTCTTT. Translating gives CASSLALANTEAFF.

This chain uses TRBV6-1 with TRBJ2-1; 9 bases fit TRBD2. Unmatched junction bases numbered 10, after V lost 1 base and J lost 6 bases. The germline V gene encodes CDR1 MNHNS and CDR2 SASEGT. The CDR3 contains 17 residues. The chain's CDR3 is CASSEGGIAGVPNEQFF. CDR3 nucleotide sequence: TGTGCCAGCAGTGAAGGGGGTATAGCGGGGGTGCCCAATGAGCAGTTCTTC.

This clone occurred once. The chain has TRBV3-1 (or the pseudogene TRBV3-2) and TRBJ2-3; 12 bases align to TRBD2. The CDR3 covers 18 residues. The J segment lost 4 bases and the V segment lost 0 bases, leaving 8 bases of the junction unmatched. From germline, CDR1 is LGHDT and CDR2 YNNKEL (reference sequence). Here the CDR3 reads CASSQDKRPSGGADTQYF. The CDR3 DNA reads TGTGCCAGCAGCCAAGATAAGCGCCCTAGCGGGGGGGCAGATACGCAGTATTTT.

The chain joins TRBV11-3 to TRBJ2-1, with 13 nucleotides matching TRBD2. Trimming cost V 5 bases and J 10 bases; bases outside gene matches: 8. There are 15 residues in the CDR3. Per germline, CDR1 SGHNT and CDR2 YENEEA. The CDR3 region is CASSPLAGGRGEQFF. The CDR3 coding sequence is TGTGCCAGCAGCCCACTAGCGGGAGGGAGAGGCGAGCAGTTCTTC.

The V and J genes are TRBV2 and TRBJ1-2; 9 bases align to TRBD1. With 6 bases clipped from V and 6 bases from J, the junction kept 5 bases outside the gene matches. The germline V gene has CDR1 SNHLY and CDR2 FYNNEI. This CDR3 spans 13 amino acids. CDR3 sequence (DNA): TGTGCCAGCAGGTACAGGGGGCGTGATGGCTACACCTTC. Its protein product is CASRYRGRDGYTF.

This clone occurred a few times. J is TRBJ2-3 and V is TRBV7-8, with 8 bases fitting TRBD2. This CDR3 is built from 16 residues. CDR1 is SGHVS, CDR2 FQNEAQ, per germline. With 4 bases clipped from V and 0 bases from J, the junction kept 6 bases outside the gene matches. DNA of the CDR3: TGTGCCAGCAGCTCGCAGACTAGCGCAAGCACAGATACGCAGTATTTT. It encodes CASSSQTSASTDTQYF.

The gene calls are TRBV6-2 or TRBV6-3 and TRBJ1-6, with 11 bases identical to TRBD1. The germline V gene encodes CDR1 MNHEY and CDR2 SVGEGT. Trimming at V came to 6 bases and at J to 0 bases, leaving 4 bases not matched to a gene. The CDR3 is 17 residues long. CDR3: CASSDGQGASYNSPLHF. Written as DNA, the CDR3 is TGTGCCAGCAGCGATGGACAGGGGGCCTCCTATAATTCACCCCTCCACTTT.

This chain links TRBV19 with TRBJ1-3, with D maybe TRBD1 (6 bases). Germline V gene data show CDR1 as LNHDA and CDR2 as SQIVND (reference sequence). V was cut by 10 bases and J by 1 base, with 14 bases left in between. This CDR3 is built from 14 residues. CDR3 bases: TGTGCCACCAATACCGGGACATCTGGAAACACCATATATTTT. Translated: CATNTGTSGNTIYF.

This rearrangement joins TRBV24-1 to TRBJ2-3; tentatively, D is TRBD1 (6 bases). Germline-derived CDR1 and CDR2 are KGHDR and SFDVKD. Between the trimmed V and J ends, which lost 2 bases and 9 bases, there was a span of 14 bases. The CDR3 has 14 amino acids. CDR3 DNA: TGTGCCACCAGTGATTCTTTTACAGGGCTGACGCAGTATTTT. It is translated as CATSDSFTGLTQYF.

The chain is built from TRBV24-1 and TRBJ2-3; 10 nucleotides align to TRBD2. J was trimmed by 2 bases and V by 5 bases; bases with no gene match: 24. CDR1 and CDR2 from the germline V gene are KGHDR and SFDVKD. The CDR3 is 22 amino acids. This CDR3 is CATSARDTLGRILAGDTDTQYF. The CDR3, as DNA: TGTGCCACCAGTGCCCGGGACACCTTAGGGAGGATTCTAGCGGGAGACACAGATACGCAGTATTTT.

Written as DNA, the CDR3 is TGTGCCAGCAGCCCGCCGGGGCAGGGGGCGAAGGAGACCCAGTACTTC. This gives the protein CASSPPGQGAKETQYF. J is TRBJ2-5 and V is TRBV9; 8 positions agree with TRBD1. The CDR3 has 16 residues. V lost 4 bases and J lost 5; bases outside the gene matches: 13. CDR1 is SGDLS, CDR2 YYNGEE, per germline.

The V call is TRBV30, the J call TRBJ2-5, with D unresolved. The V gene lost 5 bases and the J gene lost 4 bases, with 11 bases spanning the gap. The CDR3 length is 12 residues. From germline, CDR1 is GTSNPN and CDR2 SVGIG (reference sequence). CDR3 bases: TGTGCCTGGGCTGCAGTATCAGAGACCCAGTACTTC. As protein: CAWAAVSETQYF.

V gene TRBV28 combines with J gene TRBJ1-1; 10 bases are a match to TRBD1. The length of the CDR3 is 13 residues. Germline CDR1 and CDR2: MDHEN and SYDVKM. The J segment lost 7 bases and the V segment lost 5 bases, leaving 4 bases of the junction unmatched. For the CDR3, the DNA is TGTGCCAGCAGTCTTCGGGACAGGGGTGAAGCTTTCTTT. This translates into CASSLRDRGEAFF.

This sequence joins TRBV14 and TRBJ1-2, with 9 bases identical to TRBD1. The V and J ends lost 0 bases and 7 bases, in that order; junction bases with no gene match: 3. The germline CDR1 and CDR2 sequences are SGHDN and FVKESK. The CDR3 length is 14 residues. CDR3 sequence (DNA): TGTGCCAGCAGCCAAGATGTGACAGGGGGTGGCTACACCTTC. Its protein is CASSQDVTGGGYTF.

This chain uses TRBV15 with TRBJ2-7; perhaps TRBD2 as D (6 bases). Per germline, CDR1 LNHNV and CDR2 YYDKDF (reference sequence). V was clipped by 0 bases and J by 4 bases, with 16 bases between them. There are 16 residues in the CDR3. DNA of the CDR3: TGTGCCACCAGCAGAGATCGGGTAGCGGCCCATTACGAGCAGTACTTC. Translating gives CATSRDRVAAHYEQYF. The whole variable domain, remainder taken from reference TRBV15 and TRBJ2-7, is DAMVIQNPRYQVTQFGKPVTLSCSQTLNHNVMYWYQQKSSQAPKLLFHYYDKDFNNEADTPDNFQSRRPNTSFCFLDIRSPGLGDTAMYLCATSRDRVAAHYEQYFGPGTRLTVT.

The chain uses TRBV5-6 and TRBJ1-5, with D uncertain. V was clipped by 0 bases and J by 5 bases, with 3 bases between them. Germline CDR1 SGHDT, CDR2 YYEEEE. The CDR3 extends over 12 amino acids. The CDR3 spells CASSLADQPQHF. CDR3 coding DNA: TGTGCCAGCAGCTTGGCGGATCAGCCCCAGCATTTT.

The V call is TRBV10-1, the J call TRBJ1-1; D is undetermined. The CDR3 spans 14 residues. The germline V gene has CDR1 WNHNN and CDR2 SYGVQD (reference sequence). Trimming stripped 3 bases from V and 1 base from J, with 9 bases between. CDR3 region: CASSENPENTEAFF. The CDR3 bases are TGCGCCAGCAGTGAAAATCCAGAGAACACTGAAGCTTTCTTT.

J is TRBJ2-1 and V is TRBV27; D is unclear. CDR1 and CDR2 from the germline V gene are MNHEY and SMNVEV (reference sequence). This CDR3 contains 14 residues. Trimming stripped 2 bases from V and 0 bases from J, with 5 bases between. The CDR3 DNA sequence: TGTGCCAGCAGTTTAGCGGACTCCTACAATGAGCAGTTCTTC. Translating gives CASSLADSYNEQFF.

This rearrangement joins TRBV5-1 to TRBJ2-1; a possible D gene is TRBD2 (6 bases). CDR1 SGHRS and CDR2 YFSETQ come from the germline V gene. V gave up 6 bases and J gave up 5 bases, with 15 bases separating them. This CDR3 contains 14 residues. CDR3 sequence reads: CASTFGSGNNEQFF. The CDR3 DNA reads TGCGCCAGCACTTTCGGTAGCGGCAACAATGAGCAGTTCTTC.

This rearrangement joins TRBV6-5 to TRBJ1-1; 8 positions agree with TRBD1. With 7 bases clipped from V and 0 bases from J, the junction kept 7 bases outside the gene matches. Looked up from germline, CDR1 is MNHEY and CDR2 is SVGAGI. CDR3 length: 15 amino acids. CDR3 sequence reads: CASIFRTGLNTEAFF. As DNA, the CDR3 is TGTGCCAGCATATTCAGGACAGGGTTGAACACTGAAGCTTTCTTT.

This clone appeared a single time. CDR3 DNA: TGCGCCAGGGGTCTCTCGGTGGTCGCGATGAAGCGGGAGGCTACCTACGAGCAGTACTTC. Amino acid sequence: CARGLSVVAMKREATYEQYF. This chain connects TRBV23-1 to TRBJ2-7; 9 bases agree with TRBD2. TRBV23-1 is an ORF, and what it does is uncertain. V shed 9 bases and J 2 bases; nucleotides not matched to a gene: 26. CDR3 size: 20 residues.